The source of this TCR beta chain is a study of shared clonotypes between healthy human individuals. Study-level points and caveats: Of the naive CD4 clonotypes, roughly 5.2% were shared across a handful of donors.

The CDR3 length is 15 residues. Germline V gene sequence: CDR1 LGHNA, CDR2 YNFKEQ. The V gene lost 3 bases and the J gene lost 5 bases, with 17 bases spanning the gap. The data were produced by immunoSEQ multiplex PCR, yet TCRdb's version contains in-frame clones alone and is incomplete. The sample includes millions of clones, around 94% seen only once; the top ten take around 0.14%. As regards this clone: Its antigen remains unknown.

The chain carries TRBV4-2 and TRBJ2-7; D not certain. The sample was naive CD4+ T cells sorted from blood. As for subset: CD45RA+ positively selected. The TCR originated in a man younger than 30 in good health. The CDR3 protein is CASSQEPGSPNEQYF. The CDR3 DNA is TGTGCCAGCAGCCAGGAACCCGGGTCACCGAACGAGCAGTACTTC.